Below, 25 T cell receptor beta chains from the same sample are listed, as sequenced in a study of T cells in Graves' hyperthyroidism and ophthalmopathy. Authors of the study amplified TCR beta CDR3 regions from RNA transcripts. HTBI primers drove first-round RT-PCR of the TCR CDR3. TCRdb recomputed calls from the multiplex PCR reads with MiXCR, one row per CDR3 protein. In the table there are roughly 600,000 distinct CDR3 sequences, about 14% of which are singletons. Sequences were obtained from blood. The receptors originated from a woman between 50 and 59 years old with Graves' ophthalmopathy.

The chain is built from TRBV6-1 and TRBJ2-1, with 8 bases fitting TRBD2. After removal of 6 bases from V and 5 bases from J, the junction contained 9 bases not matched to a gene. The CDR3 is 15 residues long. The germline CDR1 and CDR2 sequences are MNHNS and SASEGT. The CDR3 spells CASRESGSFDNEQFF. The CDR3 DNA reads TGTGCCAGCAGAGAAAGCGGGAGTTTCGACAATGAGCAGTTCTTC.

Remarks on this clonotype: This may be a read error: a much more frequent sequence differs by one nucleotide. The genes are TRBV27 and TRBJ1-5, with D maybe TRBD1 (6 bases). V lost 8 bases to trimming and J lost 6 bases, with 23 bases between them. This CDR3 has 16 amino acids. From germline, CDR1 is MNHEY and CDR2 SMNVEV (reference sequence). The CDR3 region is CASRPHAGGRGQPQHF. Here the CDR3 DNA reads TGTGCCAGCCGACCTCATGCCGGGGGGCGCGGTCAGCCCCAGCATTTT.

This chain links TRBV7-2 with TRBJ1-4, with 7 nucleotides matching TRBD1. V was clipped by 5 bases and J by 2 bases; unmatched bases: 5. CDR3 size: 15 residues. The germline gives CDR1 SGHTA, CDR2 FQGNSA. The CDR3 DNA is TGTGCCAGCAGCAGGGGGCGCGGGACTAATGAAAAACTGTTTTTT. It encodes CASSRGRGTNEKLFF.

This clonotype has a handful of counts. The V call is TRBV15, the J call TRBJ1-6; TRBD1 is a possible D gene (5 bases). Trimming shortened V by 0 bases and J by 7 bases, and 13 bases separated the two germline ends. The CDR3 has 16 amino acids. Germline values: CDR1 LNHNV, CDR2 YYDKDF (reference sequence). DNA of the CDR3: TGTGCCACCAGCAGAGATGGGGCGGAGGACAATTCACCCCTCCACTTT. Encoded protein: CATSRDGAEDNSPLHF.

This clonotype occurred many times. J is TRBJ2-7 and V is TRBV6-5, with D perhaps TRBD1 (7 bases). The CDR3 has 15 amino acids. Per the germline V gene, CDR1 is MNHEY and CDR2 is SVGAGI. V was cut by 0 bases and J by 0 bases, with 9 bases left in between. The CDR3 DNA reads as TGTGCCAGCAGTTACTCTCAGGGGGGCTCCTACGAGCAGTACTTC. Amino acid sequence: CASSYSQGGSYEQYF.

This clonotype was detected many times. CDR3 nucleotide sequence: TGTGCCAGCAGTATCGGGACTAGCAGCCCTTACAATGAGCAGTTCTTC. It is translated as CASSIGTSSPYNEQFF. This sequence joins TRBV28 and TRBJ2-1; 9 positions match TRBD2. The CDR3 spans 16 residues. Germline V gene lookup returns CDR1 MDHEN and CDR2 SYDVKM. The V gene end was trimmed by 5 bases and the J gene end by 4 bases; junction bases not matched to a gene: 9.

The sample holds many counts of this clonotype. This chain joins TRBV6-2 or TRBV6-3 and TRBJ1-5, with unresolved D. Germline CDR1 and CDR2: MNHEY and SVGEGT. Trimming stripped 4 bases from V and 0 bases from J, with 10 bases between. The CDR3 spans 15 residues. This chain's CDR3 is CASSFRHLSNQPQHF. In DNA form, the CDR3 reads TGTGCCAGCAGTTTCCGACACCTTAGCAATCAGCCCCAGCATTTT.

The table lists this clonotype with many counts. The V call is TRBV6-1, the J call TRBJ1-1; no definite D call. Germline V gene data show CDR1 as MNHNS and CDR2 as SASEGT. The germline V and J ends were trimmed by 3 bases and 1 base, with 12 bases remaining between them. The CDR3 is made up of 15 amino acids. This chain's CDR3 is CASSESPVSNTEAFF. The CDR3 DNA reads TGTGCCAGCAGTGAGTCTCCGGTTTCGAACACTGAAGCTTTCTTT.

The table lists this clonotype with many counts. This rearrangement joins TRBV6-8 to TRBJ2-1; unclear D gene. CDR3 size: 18 residues. Deletions cut 6 bases from V and 0 bases from J, with 21 bases between. Germline CDR1 is MNHGY and CDR2 is SAAAGT. CDR3 sequence: CASSHCRTRSSSYNEQFF. CDR3 nucleotides: TGTGCCAGCAGCCACTGCCGTACGCGTAGTAGCTCCTACAATGAGCAGTTCTTC.

DNA for the CDR3: TGTGCCAGCAGCGGGAGACAGGGGACCACTGAAGCTTTCTTT. Its translation is CASSGRQGTTEAFF. The chain employs TRBV9 and TRBJ1-1; 8 bases fit TRBD1. Germline trimming cut 3 bases from V and 4 bases from J; bases unmatched to any gene: 5. The CDR3 has 14 amino acids. Per germline, CDR1 SGDLS and CDR2 YYNGEE.

This clonotype was counted between two and nine times. This rearrangement joins TRBV28 to TRBJ1-5; 7 nucleotides agree with TRBD1. In germline, CDR1 is MDHEN, CDR2 SYDVKM. With V trimmed by 5 bases and J by 5 bases, 9 bases remained unmatched. The CDR3 covers 15 residues. As DNA, the CDR3 is TGTGCCAGCAGTGAAAAAGACAGGGTTCATCAGCCCCAGCATTTT. Translation: CASSEKDRVHQPQHF. The full variable domain, completed using reference TRBV28 and TRBJ1-5, is DVKVTQSSRYLVKRTGEKVFLECVQDMDHENMFWYRQDPGLGLRLIYFSYDVKMKEKGDIPEGYSVSREKKERFSLILESASTNQTSMYLCASSEKDRVHQPQHFGDGTRLSIL.

In this sample, this clonotype turned up a few times. V is TRBV4-2 and J is TRBJ2-7; 12 bases align to TRBD2. The length of the CDR3 is 18 residues. CDR1 and CDR2 from the germline V gene are LGHNA and YNFKEQ. V gave up 4 bases and J gave up 2 bases; unmatched junction bases: 12. The CDR3 sequence: CASSLGLAGQRGAYEQYF. The CDR3 coding sequence is TGTGCCAGCAGCCTAGGACTAGCGGGACAGAGAGGGGCCTACGAGCAGTACTTC.

This clonotype was counted many times. The rearrangement uses TRBV7-9 and TRBJ2-7; D unresolved. Germline V gene data show CDR1 as SEHNR and CDR2 as FQNEAQ (reference sequence). V was pared by 5 bases and J by 2 bases, with 7 bases between. CDR3 length: 12 residues. The CDR3 loop is CASSKGPYEQYF. The CDR3 DNA is TGTGCCAGCAGCAAGGGTCCCTACGAGCAGTACTTC. The full variable domain, completed using reference TRBV7-9 and TRBJ2-7, is DTGVSQNPRHKITKRGQNVTFRCDPISEHNRLYWYRQTLGQGPEFLTYFQNEAQLEKSRLLSDRFSAERPKGSFSTLEIQRTEQGDSAMYLCASSKGPYEQYFGPGTRLTVT.

This clonotype came up many times. The rearrangement uses TRBV20-1 and TRBJ2-7; 8 bases line up with TRBD2. The CDR3 sequence is 16 residues long. The germline V gene has CDR1 DFQATT and CDR2 SNEGSKA (reference sequence). V lost 0 bases, J lost 0 bases, and 7 bases stayed unmatched. CDR3 in DNA: TGCAGTGCTAGAGACGCTAGCGGGCCTAGCTCCTACGAGCAGTACTTC. Amino acids: CSARDASGPSSYEQYF.

At least ten counts were recorded for this clonotype. The chain couples TRBV12-3 or TRBV12-4 to TRBJ2-1, with 8 bases that match TRBD2. CDR3 length: 12 residues. Unmatched junction bases numbered 4, after V lost 5 bases and J lost 10 bases. The CDR3 bases are TGTGCCAGCAGTCCCTTAGCGGGAGAGCAGTTCTTC. This translates into CASSPLAGEQFF.

This chain links TRBV6-1 with TRBJ2-1; 8 bases match TRBD2. The V gene end was trimmed by 5 bases and the J gene end by 0 bases; junction bases not matched to a gene: 15. The V gene's germline CDR1 is MNHNS and CDR2 SASEGT. The CDR3 totals 19 residues. The CDR3 DNA sequence: TGTGCCAGCAGTCGGACACCCGGACTAGCCCTGAGCTCCTACAATGAGCAGTTCTTC. It encodes CASSRTPGLALSSYNEQFF.

This clonotype has only one observation. The rearrangement links TRBV11-2 to TRBJ1-4; tentative D call: TRBD1 (5 bases). The CDR3 has 13 residues. V was cut by 1 base and J by 8 bases, with 8 bases left in between. CDR1 SGHAT and CDR2 FQNNGV come from the germline V gene. The CDR3: CASSLGGFEKLFF. Here the CDR3 DNA reads TGTGCCAGCAGCTTAGGGGGGTTCGAAAAACTGTTTTTT.

In this sample, this clonotype turned up many times. This chain joins TRBV12-3 or TRBV12-4 and TRBJ2-3; 9 bases fit TRBD1. This CDR3 is built from 14 residues. V was clipped by 4 bases and J by 1 base; unmatched bases: 0. The CDR3 coding sequence is TGTGCCAGCAGTTGGGACAGGGGCACAGATACGCAGTATTTT. Translating it yields CASSWDRGTDTQYF.

This clonotype was observed at least ten times. The chain recombines TRBV5-5 with TRBJ2-7; D perhaps matches TRBD1 (6 bases). The ends were cut back, 0 bases at V and 2 bases at J, with 12 bases in the middle. Germline V gene sequence: CDR1 SGHKS, CDR2 YYEKEE (reference sequence). The CDR3 consists of 15 residues. CDR3 in amino acids: CASSLGQDMTYEQYF. CDR3 DNA sequence: TGTGCCAGCAGCTTGGGACAGGACATGACCTACGAGCAGTACTTC.

The chain combines TRBV19 with TRBJ1-2, with a possible D match to TRBD1 (6 bases). V was trimmed by 4 bases and J by 6 bases, leaving 15 bases between them. Germline CDR1 and CDR2: LNHDA and SQIVND (reference sequence). This CDR3 has 14 amino acids. CDR3 region: CASSKWTEEDGYTF. CDR3 nucleotide sequence: TGTGCCAGTAGTAAATGGACAGAAGAAGATGGCTACACCTTC.

CDR3 in amino acids: CASSSARQTSTKTYEQYF. As DNA, the CDR3 is TGTGCCAGCAGTTCCGCAAGACAGACTAGCACCAAGACCTACGAGCAGTACTTC. The chain is built from TRBV6-2 or TRBV6-3 and TRBJ2-7, with 7 bases that match TRBD2. The CDR3 is 18 residues long. Trimming took 4 bases from V and 2 from J; bases not matched to a gene: 17. The germline V gene has CDR1 MNHEY and CDR2 SVGEGT.

The chain employs TRBV6-2 or TRBV6-3 and TRBJ2-1; 8 nucleotides match TRBD2. The CDR3 is 14 residues long. J was trimmed by 4 bases and V by 6 bases; bases with no gene match: 5. Germline V gives CDR1 MNHEY, CDR2 SVGEGT. Here the CDR3 reads CASSPGGVYNEQFF. The DNA for the CDR3 is TGTGCCAGCAGCCCGGGAGGGGTTTACAATGAGCAGTTCTTC.

This chain joins TRBV29-1 and TRBJ2-5; perhaps TRBD2 as D (5 bases). The V and J ends lost 4 bases and 3 bases respectively, with 21 bases between them. CDR3 length: 16 amino acids. The germline V gene encodes CDR1 SQVTM and CDR2 ANQGSEA. CDR3 nucleotides: TGCAGCGTTGTCGGCGGACTCTCGCCCTCAAAAGAGACCCAGTACTTC. Translation gives CSVVGGLSPSKETQYF.

This clonotype was counted only a few times. A much larger clone lies one base from this, so it may be a read error. The J gene is TRBJ2-1, the V gene TRBV20-1; 7 bases match TRBD2. The CDR3 consists of 14 residues. With V trimmed by 6 bases and J by 4 bases, 9 bases remained unmatched. Germline CDR1 is DFQATT and CDR2 is SNEGSKA (reference sequence). CDR3 residues: CSAIGGKQYNEQFF. CDR3 nucleotides: TGCAGTGCCATCGGGGGGAAACAATACAATGAGCAGTTCTTC.

This clonotype has a handful of counts. This chain links TRBV20-1 with TRBJ2-7, with 7 positions matching TRBD2. The CDR3 is 15 amino acids. Germline V gives CDR1 DFQATT, CDR2 SNEGSKA (reference sequence). V trimming: 0 bases; J trimming: 3 bases; junction bases outside the gene matches: 8. CDR3 protein: CSARDRGQRDYEQYF. The CDR3 nucleotides are TGCAGTGCTAGAGATAGGGGCCAGCGGGACTACGAGCAGTACTTC.